What follows are 29 T cell receptor beta chains derived from one specimen sequenced in a study of T cell responses to AZD1222 COVID-19 vaccine. This table comes from immunoSEQ multiplex PCR, and its TCRdb copy is limited to in-frame clones, with some not included. The table records about 140,000 clones, around 90% of them present only once. Specimen: peripheral blood, collected 28 days after the second dose of the MenACWY control vaccine. These receptors originate from an adult who received the MenACWY meningococcal vaccine as a control.

The chain carries TRBV7-2 and TRBJ2-5; 13 bases match TRBD2. Germline values: CDR1 SGHTA, CDR2 FQGNSA. Trimming at V came to 5 bases and at J to 5 bases, leaving 5 bases not matched to a gene. The CDR3 totals 15 residues. The CDR3 reads CASSRGTSGVETQYF. CDR3 nucleotide sequence: TGTGCCAGCAGCCGGGGGACTAGCGGGGTGGAGACCCAGTACTTC.

The chain has TRBV30 and TRBJ1-2; D is perhaps TRBD1 (5 bases). V shed 0 bases and J shed 8 bases, with 10 bases lying between them. The germline CDR1 and CDR2 sequences are GTSNPN and SVGIG (reference sequence). CDR3 length equals 12 residues. CDR3 bases: TGTGCCTGGAGTGTCAGGGCAAGCGGCTACACCTTC. Amino acid sequence: CAWSVRASGYTF.

The chain has TRBV28 and TRBJ2-2; TRBD2 matches 11 bases. Germline CDR1 and CDR2: MDHEN and SYDVKM. The CDR3 contains 16 residues. The ends lost 5 bases at V and 1 base at J; junction bases unmatched: 3. The CDR3 loop reads CASSRLAGGNTGELFF. As DNA, the CDR3 is TGTGCCAGCAGTAGGCTAGCGGGGGGGAACACCGGGGAGCTGTTTTTT.

This clone was observed once. The chain combines TRBV12-3 or TRBV12-4 with TRBJ2-1; D possibly corresponds to TRBD1 (5 bases). The CDR3 contains 13 residues. Between the trimmed V and J ends, which lost 5 bases and 8 bases, there was a span of 13 bases. The CDR3 spells CASSLTGRDEQFF. The CDR3 nucleotides are TGTGCCAGCAGTCTAACAGGTCGGGATGAGCAGTTCTTC.

The chain has TRBV19 and TRBJ1-2; D is unclear. CDR3 length: 14 residues. Trimming cost V 4 bases and J 4 bases, with 13 bases left between them. Germline V CDR1 and CDR2: LNHDA, SQIVND (reference sequence). CDR3 in DNA: TGTGCCAGTAGTACAGGACGAGACTCCTATGGCTACACCTTC. Translated: CASSTGRDSYGYTF. Together with reference TRBV19 and TRBJ1-2, the CDR3 gives the full variable domain: DGGITQSPKYLFRKEGQNVTLSCEQNLNHDAMYWYRQDPGQGLRLIYYSQIVNDFQKGDIAEGYSVSREKKESFPLTVTSAQKNPTAFYLCASSTGRDSYGYTFGSGTRLTVV.

This clone has only one observation. The V gene is TRBV18, the J gene TRBJ2-3; TRBD1 aligns across 8 bases. V trimming: 4 bases; J trimming: 6 bases; junction bases outside the gene matches: 12. This CDR3 contains 16 residues. Germline V gives CDR1 KGHSH, CDR2 LQKENI. The CDR3, as DNA: TGTGCCAGCTCACGACGTGGAGACAGGGGTGAGGATACGCAGTATTTT. Its protein product is CASSRRGDRGEDTQYF.

The chain links TRBV6-1 to TRBJ1-5; no firm D call. Germline V gives CDR1 MNHNS, CDR2 SASEGT. The V end lost 1 base, the J end lost 2 bases, and 3 bases lay between the germline ends. The CDR3 is made up of 13 amino acids. The CDR3 DNA is TGTGCCAGCAGTGAAGGGGGCAATCAGCCCCAGCATTTT. This encodes CASSEGGNQPQHF.

This sequence joins TRBV5-6 and TRBJ2-7, with unresolved D. V was pared by 0 bases and J by 5 bases, with 15 bases between. The CDR3 loop spans 15 amino acids. Germline loops: CDR1 SGHDT, CDR2 YYEEEE. The CDR3 sequence: CASSLGAFKGHEQYF. CDR3 bases: TGTGCCAGCAGCTTGGGGGCATTTAAAGGACACGAGCAGTACTTC.

V gene TRBV28 combines with J gene TRBJ1-5; D remains ambiguous. The CDR3 covers 15 residues. Trimming shortened V by 6 bases and J by 6 bases, and 18 bases separated the two germline ends. Germline V CDR1 and CDR2: MDHEN, SYDVKM. For the CDR3, the DNA is TGTGCCAGCAGCCGGTCCATGGGTTCGGGTCAGCCCCAGCATTTT. Its translation is CASSRSMGSGQPQHF.

This sequence joins TRBV19 and TRBJ2-5; 8 nucleotides agree with TRBD2. The CDR3 spans 15 residues. The ends lost 0 bases at V and 0 bases at J; junction bases unmatched: 0. Germline V lookup: CDR1 LNHDA, CDR2 SQIVND (reference sequence). CDR3 sequence: CASSIELADQETQYF. CDR3 bases: TGTGCCAGTAGTATAGAACTAGCGGACCAAGAGACCCAGTACTTC. Looking up the rest from reference TRBV19 and TRBJ2-5 gives the full variable domain: DGGITQSPKYLFRKEGQNVTLSCEQNLNHDAMYWYRQDPGQGLRLIYYSQIVNDFQKGDIAEGYSVSREKKESFPLTVTSAQKNPTAFYLCASSIELADQETQYFGPGTRLLVL.

This clone was counted once. The V gene is TRBV24-1, the J gene TRBJ2-4; D may be TRBD1 (5 bases). Trimming took off 5 bases at V and 1 base at J, with 11 bases between the two ends. Looked up from germline, CDR1 is KGHDR and CDR2 is SFDVKD. The CDR3 is 15 amino acids. CDR3 region: CATSAGNGAKNIQYF. Here the CDR3 DNA reads TGTGCCACCAGTGCAGGGAACGGGGCCAAAAACATTCAGTACTTC.

In DNA, the CDR3 is TGTGCCAGCAGCCCCCCCGCGGGAGGCCACGGGGAGCTGTTTTTT. This codes for CASSPPAGGHGELFF. The V gene is TRBV5-4, the J gene TRBJ2-2, with 8 nucleotides matching TRBD2. Trimming took 4 bases from V and 7 from J; bases not matched to a gene: 9. From germline, CDR1 is SGHNT and CDR2 YYREEE (reference sequence). This CDR3 is 15 amino acids long.

The rearrangement links TRBV6-2 or TRBV6-3 to TRBJ2-5; D not resolved. V lost 4 bases and J lost 7, with 7 bases in between. This CDR3 spans 11 amino acids. Germline V gene data show CDR1 as MNHEY and CDR2 as SVGEGT. The CDR3 DNA reads as TGTGCCAGCAGTTTAGCTGGGACCCAGTACTTC. Translating gives CASSLAGTQYF.

The chain combines TRBV2 with TRBJ1-5; D is perhaps TRBD1 (6 bases). This CDR3 comprises 16 residues. The germline V and J ends were trimmed by 6 bases and 2 bases, with 17 bases remaining between them. Germline assignment: CDR1 SNHLY and CDR2 FYNNEI. The CDR3 nucleotides are TGTGCCAGCAGCCTCACCGGGGGGGCTGGCAATCAGCCCCAGCATTTT. Translation gives CASSLTGGAGNQPQHF. Full variable domain (missing parts from reference TRBV2 and TRBJ1-5): EPEVTQTPSHQVTQMGQEVILRCVPISNHLYFYWYRQILGQKVEFLVSFYNNEISEKSEIFDDQFSVERPDGSNFTLKIRSTKLEDSAMYFCASSLTGGAGNQPQHFGDGTRLSIL.

The rearrangement links TRBV19 to TRBJ2-7, with 12 bases matching TRBD1. V dropped 7 bases and J dropped 5; count of bases not matched to a gene: 9. Germline V gene sequence: CDR1 LNHDA, CDR2 SQIVND (reference sequence). The CDR3 contains 15 residues. DNA for the CDR3: TGTGCCAGTAAAAATACCGGGACAGGGGGCCACGAGCAGTACTTC. Translation gives CASKNTGTGGHEQYF.

The chain couples TRBV7-2 to TRBJ1-2; D is undetermined. Looked up from germline, CDR1 is SGHTA and CDR2 is FQGNSA. V was shortened by 0 bases and J by 5 bases, with 4 bases between the two germline ends. The CDR3 runs to 12 residues. CDR3 protein: CASSLARYGYTF. The CDR3 DNA follows: TGTGCCAGCAGCTTAGCTCGTTATGGCTACACCTTC.

V gene TRBV28 combines with J gene TRBJ1-2; 8 nucleotides agree with TRBD1. Losses at the gene ends were 5 bases for V and 5 bases for J; bases not matched to a gene: 13. The CDR3 length is 16 residues. Germline V CDR1 and CDR2: MDHEN, SYDVKM. The CDR3 reads CASSLRQGRLGYGYTF. The CDR3 region has the DNA TGTGCCAGCAGTCTAAGACAGGGGCGATTAGGGTATGGCTACACCTTC.

The chain combines TRBV10-3 with TRBJ2-7; possibly TRBD1 or TRBD2 for D (5 bases each). Germline-derived CDR1 and CDR2 are ENHRY and SYGVKD. This CDR3 is built from 11 residues. The V end was cut by 10 bases, the J end by 6 bases, with 13 bases between. As DNA, the CDR3 is TGTGCCACGGGGACGGCGGGCGAGCAGTACTTC. Protein: CATGTAGEQYF.

The genes are TRBV4-3 and TRBJ2-3, with D possibly being TRBD2 (7 bases). Germline CDR1 is LGHNA and CDR2 is YSLEER. This CDR3 has 13 residues. Deletions cut 3 bases from V and 5 bases from J, with 9 bases between. The CDR3 DNA reads TGCGCCAGCAGCCAGAGGGGGGGAGATACGCAGTATTTT. This encodes CASSQRGGDTQYF.

This sequence joins TRBV29-1 and TRBJ2-2; possibly TRBD2 for D (6 bases). CDR1 and CDR2 (germline): SQVTM, ANQGSEA. This CDR3 is built from 13 residues. The germline V and J ends were trimmed by 7 bases and 4 bases, with 13 bases remaining between them. Here the CDR3 DNA reads TGCAGCGCAACAAAGGGAGGCACCGGGGAGCTGTTTTTT. Its protein product is CSATKGGTGELFF.

The chain joins TRBV2 to TRBJ2-1, with D perhaps TRBD2 (5 bases). Germline V gene data show CDR1 as SNHLY and CDR2 as FYNNEI. This CDR3 region has 11 residues. Trimming took 10 bases from V and 7 from J, leaving 11 bases between them. The CDR3 loop is CATGLGNEQFF. The DNA for the CDR3 is TGTGCCACCGGACTGGGGAATGAGCAGTTCTTC.

The rearrangement uses TRBV5-1 and TRBJ1-2; TRBD1 might be the D (5 bases). V dropped 4 bases and J dropped 3 bases, with 16 bases sitting between them. The germline V gene has CDR1 SGHRS and CDR2 YFSETQ. The CDR3 is 15 residues long. The CDR3 loop reads CASSTYGGVDYGYTF. The CDR3 nucleotides read TGCGCCAGCAGCACCTATGGAGGGGTGGACTATGGCTACACCTTC.

The J gene is TRBJ1-1, the V gene TRBV27, with D possibly being TRBD1 (6 bases). With 2 bases removed from V and 6 bases from J, the gap between germline ends came to 13 bases. The germline V gene encodes CDR1 MNHEY and CDR2 SMNVEV (reference sequence). The CDR3 spans 14 residues. The chain's CDR3 is CASSLEGVGAEAFF. The CDR3 nucleotides are TGTGCCAGCAGTTTAGAGGGGGTAGGGGCTGAAGCTTTCTTT.

The rearrangement joins TRBV12-3 or TRBV12-4 to TRBJ1-2; D might be TRBD1 (5 bases). The CDR3 sequence is 13 residues long. The germline V and J ends were trimmed by 5 bases and 5 bases, with 12 bases remaining between them. CDR3 sequence reads: CASSTGTAYGYTF. In nucleotides, the CDR3 is TGTGCCAGCAGTACCGGGACCGCTTATGGCTACACCTTC.

The chain uses TRBV12-3 or TRBV12-4 and TRBJ1-5; D gene uncertain. The V end lost 2 bases, the J end lost 7 bases, and 9 bases lay between the germline ends. The CDR3 covers 13 residues. CDR3 sequence (DNA): TGTGCCAGCAGTTTATCCGGGGTCCAGCCCCAGCATTTT. It codes for CASSLSGVQPQHF.

The chain carries TRBV29-1 and TRBJ1-1; the D gene is possibly TRBD1 (5 bases). The ends were cut back, 8 bases at V and 4 bases at J, with 14 bases in the middle. This CDR3 has 12 residues. Germline V gene data show CDR1 as SQVTM and CDR2 as ANQGSEA. CDR3: CSSKKGATEAFF. For the CDR3, the DNA is TGCAGCTCCAAGAAAGGGGCCACTGAAGCTTTCTTT.

The J gene is TRBJ1-2, the V gene TRBV2; D possibly corresponds to TRBD1 (6 bases). Germline V CDR1 and CDR2: SNHLY, FYNNEI. This CDR3 contains 15 residues. V was pared by 5 bases and J by 4 bases, with 17 bases between. CDR3 protein: CASSTFAGVSYGYTF. The CDR3 DNA sequence: TGTGCCAGCAGTACATTCGCAGGGGTGAGCTATGGCTACACCTTC.

The chain employs TRBV10-1 and TRBJ1-3; TRBD1 is a possible D gene (5 bases). V lost 0 bases and J 8 bases, leaving 26 bases between the germline ends. The germline CDR1 and CDR2 sequences are WNHNN and SYGVQD (reference sequence). The CDR3 length is 19 residues. The CDR3 loop is CASSESITITGAPAHTIYF. The CDR3 nucleotides are TGCGCCAGCAGTGAGTCTATTACCATTACTGGGGCCCCTGCCCACACCATATATTTT.

The V and J genes are TRBV19 and TRBJ2-5; D might be TRBD2 (5 bases). Germline-derived CDR1 and CDR2 are LNHDA and SQIVND (reference sequence). The V gene lost 3 bases and the J gene lost 6 bases, with 11 bases spanning the gap. This CDR3 comprises 13 residues. CDR3 sequence: CASSIEGSKTQYF. CDR3 coding DNA: TGTGCCAGTAGTATTGAGGGTTCAAAGACCCAGTACTTC.